This entry describes one T cell receptor (beta chain). The CDR3 is 13 amino acids. Germline values: CDR1 SGHVS, CDR2 FQNEAQ. V was shortened by 5 bases and J by 4 bases, with 12 bases between the two germline ends. The data originate from a study of blood T cell repertoires in COVID-19. Generated by immunoSEQ multiplex PCR, the TCRdb table keeps only in-frame clones and is missing some. The table has over 100,000 clones, nearly 70% seen once. The genes are TRBV7-8 and TRBJ2-7, with D possibly TRBD2 on 6 matching bases. The source of this sequence is a woman in her 70s with acute or convalescent COVID-19. Sequencing was carried out using peripheral blood. DNA of the CDR3: TGTGCCAGCAGCCCGCGACTAGGGTACGAGCAGTACTTC. It encodes CASSPRLGYEQYF.